A selection of T cell receptor beta chains follows, all from one sample in a study of T-cell reconstitution after alpha-beta-depleted transplantation in children. MiXCR, run by TCRdb on the PCR reads, gives a single entry per CDR3 protein. Found here are roughly 45,000 distinct CDR3 sequences, roughly 8.7% of them singletons; the top ten hold approximately 30%. Sequencing was performed on PBMCs, mostly from graft donor cells, taken 60 days after TCRalphabeta/CD19-depleted stem cell transplant. Receptors were obtained from a male patient aged 2 to 10 who had a stem cell transplant for chronic granulomatous disease, so the T cells may come from the graft donor. The CDR3 runs from the conserved cysteine through the conserved F or W. The D gene is left open where the match is weak. Size values are once, few and many counts, or a class for expanded clones, and some rows have none.

TRBV29-1,-,TRBJ2-5,TRBD2,CSAVGLAGLETQYF,TGCAGCGCAGTGGGACTAGCGGGACTCGAGACCCAGTACTTC
TRBV19,many,TRBJ2-3,TRBD1,CASSFGTGSNTQYF,TGTGCCAGTAGTTTTGGGACAGGGTCTAATACGCAGTATTTT
TRBV23-1,-,TRBJ2-5,-,CASTSAGAETQYF,TGCGCCAGCACTTCAGCAGGGGCTGAGACCCAGTACTTC
TRBV7-9,many,TRBJ2-1,-,CASSLVGLGNEQFF,TGTGCCAGCAGCTTAGTGGGCCTTGGGAATGAGCAGTTCTTC
TRBV27,many,TRBJ2-7,-,CASSLKPVGYEQYF,TGTGCCAGCAGTTTAAAACCTGTGGGCTACGAGCAGTACTTC
TRBV7-2,many,TRBJ1-6,-,CASSLLRGAGPNSPLHF,TGTGCCAGCAGCTTATTAAGGGGGGCAGGGCCTAATTCACCCCTCCACTTT
TRBV6-5,many,TRBJ2-2,TRBD1,CASSYRGQTGELFF,TGTGCCAGCAGTTACAGGGGGCAGACCGGGGAGCTGTTTTTT
TRBV11-2,-,TRBJ2-1,-,CASSTRQNNEQFF,TGTGCCAGCAGCACCCGACAGAACAATGAGCAGTTCTTC
TRBV28,many,TRBJ2-5,TRBD1,CASSSGRGQGVIQETQYF,TGTGCCAGCAGTTCCGGGCGGGGACAGGGGGTTATACAAGAGACCCAGTACTTC
TRBV6-1,-,TRBJ2-5,-,CTSRDSGEKETQYF,TGTACCAGCAGGGATAGCGGAGAAAAAGAGACCCAGTACTTC
TRBV9,many,TRBJ1-3,-,CASSSGPGAGNTIYF,TGTGCCAGCAGCTCGGGGCCTGGGGCTGGAAACACCATATATTTT
TRBV6-2/TRBV6-3,many,TRBJ1-1,-,CASSRQVSSTEAFF,TGTGCCAGCAGTAGACAGGTCTCCTCCACTGAAGCTTTCTTT
TRBV7-9,many,TRBJ2-7,-,CASISLSASSHEQYF,TGTGCCAGCATCTCCCTTTCCGCTAGCAGCCACGAGCAGTACTTC
TRBV29-1,-,TRBJ2-5,-,CSVSKGWLRAEETQYF,TGCAGCGTTTCCAAGGGGTGGCTTCGGGCCGAAGAGACCCAGTACTTC
TRBV7-8,many,TRBJ2-5,-,CASSLVPPQGTQYF,TGTGCCAGCAGCTTAGTACCCCCACAGGGGACCCAGTACTTC
TRBV5-1,many,TRBJ2-7,-,CASSEDSVKDEQYF,TGCGCCAGCAGCGAAGACAGCGTTAAGGACGAGCAGTACTTC
TRBV7-2,many,TRBJ2-3,-,CASSERHTDTQYF,TGTGCCAGCAGCGAGAGACACACAGATACGCAGTATTTT
TRBV20-1,many,TRBJ2-1,-,CSASLLASSYNEQFF,TGCAGTGCTAGCTTACTAGCCAGCTCCTACAATGAGCAGTTCTTC
TRBV20-1,many,TRBJ2-5,-,CSARVPVVETQYF,TGCAGTGCTAGGGTCCCCGTGGTGGAGACCCAGTACTTC
TRBV12-3/TRBV12-4,few,TRBJ1-3,-,CASRAPSGNPGNTIYF,TGTGCCAGCAGGGCGCCGTCAGGTAACCCTGGAAACACCATATATTTT
TRBV27,-,TRBJ1-1,-,CASSLSGPLGSFF,TGTGCCAGCAGTTTATCGGGGCCGCTCGGGTCTTTCTTT
TRBV11-3,many,TRBJ2-1,TRBD2,CASSLGLTSGVYNEQFF,TGTGCCAGCAGCTTAGGTTTAACTAGCGGGGTCTACAATGAGCAGTTCTTC
TRBV5-6,many,TRBJ1-1,TRBD1,CASSLGTGAGDGTVNTEAFF,TGTGCCAGCAGCTTGGGGACAGGGGCAGGGGACGGGACAGTGAACACTGAAGCTTTCTTT
TRBV20-1,-,TRBJ2-5,TRBD2,CSASGTSGRGGRETQYF,TGCAGTGCTTCCGGGACTAGCGGGAGGGGTGGCAGGGAGACCCAGTACTTC
TRBV20-1,many,TRBJ2-5,-,CSARRLAARVTQYF,TGCAGTGCTAGACGGCTAGCAGCGAGAGTAACCCAGTACTTC
TRBV28,many,TRBJ2-7,-,CASSMRDEQYF,TGTGCCAGCAGTATGCGGGACGAGCAGTACTTC
TRBV7-8,few,TRBJ1-4,-,CASSLRSQATNEKLFF,TGTGCCAGCAGCTTACGGTCCCAAGCAACTAATGAAAAACTGTTTTTT
TRBV5-1,many,TRBJ1-3,-,CASSLMREAGNTIYF,TGCGCCAGCAGCTTGATGCGGGAAGCTGGAAACACCATATATTTT
TRBV6-4,many,TRBJ2-3,TRBD2,CASSAGGPDTQYF,TGTGCCAGCAGTGCGGGAGGGCCAGATACGCAGTATTTT
TRBV4-3,many,TRBJ2-5,TRBD2,CASSQAREGQETQYF,TGCGCCAGCAGCCAAGCGCGGGAGGGCCAAGAGACCCAGTACTTC
TRBV20-1,-,TRBJ2-7,-,CSAYSGQSSYEQYF,TGCAGTGCTTACAGCGGGCAAAGCTCCTACGAGCAGTACTTC
TRBV2,many,TRBJ2-2,TRBD2,CASSEVSGSFTGELFF,TGTGCCAGCAGTGAAGTCAGCGGGAGTTTCACCGGGGAGCTGTTTTTT
TRBV7-6,medium-sized,TRBJ1-1,-,CASSLQVSNTEAFF,TGTGCCAGCAGCCTACAGGTTTCGAACACTGAAGCTTTCTTT
TRBV10-2,many,TRBJ2-7,TRBD2,CASSDGLANSYEQYF,TGCGCCAGCAGTGACGGACTAGCAAACTCCTACGAGCAGTACTTC
TRBV11-3,few,TRBJ2-1,TRBD2,CASSSRSGLAENEQFF,TGTGCCAGCAGCTCCCGGAGTGGACTAGCGGAAAATGAGCAGTTCTTC
TRBV7-2,few,TRBJ2-1,TRBD2,CASSPIRLAGNNEQFF,TGTGCCAGCAGCCCTATAAGACTAGCGGGCAACAATGAGCAGTTCTTC
TRBV27,few,TRBJ2-6,-,CASSNQGPSGANVLTF,TGTGCCAGCAGTAACCAGGGGCCCTCTGGGGCCAACGTCCTGACTTTC
TRBV20-1,many,TRBJ2-7,TRBD2,CSARDDNSGTTYEQYF,TGCAGTGCTAGAGATGATAATAGCGGGACAACCTACGAGCAGTACTTC
TRBV9,-,TRBJ2-1,-,CASSVDRPGAYNEQFF,TGTGCCAGCAGCGTAGACAGGCCAGGAGCCTACAATGAGCAGTTCTTC
TRBV7-2,many,TRBJ2-1,-,CASSRTQYNEQFF,TGTGCCAGCAGCCGCACACAGTACAATGAGCAGTTCTTC
TRBV3-1,few,TRBJ2-3,TRBD2,CASSQVRTSADTQYF,TGTGCCAGCAGCCAAGTGAGGACTAGCGCAGATACGCAGTATTTT
TRBV4-1,many,TRBJ1-1,-,CASSSGGETEAFF,TGCGCCAGCAGCTCCGGGGGGGAAACTGAAGCTTTCTTT
TRBV5-6,many,TRBJ2-1,-,CASSTRSIYNEQFF,TGTGCCAGCAGCACCCGTTCTATATACAATGAGCAGTTCTTC
TRBV30,many,TRBJ2-5,-,CAWSTMRGETQYF,TGTGCCTGGAGTACTATGAGGGGGGAGACCCAGTACTTC
TRBV24-1,-,TRBJ2-3,TRBD2,CATSDFSAGVKDTQYF,TGTGCCACCAGTGATTTCTCAGCGGGAGTTAAAGATACGCAGTATTTT
TRBV6-1,-,TRBJ1-4,TRBD1,CASSPDRGITTNEKLFF,TGTGCCAGCAGTCCAGACAGGGGAATAACAACTAATGAAAAACTGTTTTTT
TRBV14,many,TRBJ2-1,TRBD2,CASSQTMGREGTSEQFF,TGTGCCAGCAGCCAGACGATGGGGCGGGAGGGCACAAGTGAGCAGTTCTTC
TRBV20-1,many,TRBJ1-1,-,CSGARGGVTEAFF,TGCAGTGGAGCCAGAGGGGGAGTCACTGAAGCTTTCTTT
TRBV2,many,TRBJ2-7,-,CASRASVAGEQYF,TGTGCCAGCAGAGCGTCGGTTGCGGGTGAGCAGTACTTC
TRBV6-5,-,TRBJ2-3,-,CASSYSRPGSTDTQYF,TGTGCCAGCAGTTACTCGAGGCCAGGGAGCACAGATACGCAGTATTTT
TRBV12-3/TRBV12-4,-,TRBJ1-1,-,CASSQLLNTEAFF,TGTGCCAGCAGTCAACTCTTGAACACTGAAGCTTTCTTT